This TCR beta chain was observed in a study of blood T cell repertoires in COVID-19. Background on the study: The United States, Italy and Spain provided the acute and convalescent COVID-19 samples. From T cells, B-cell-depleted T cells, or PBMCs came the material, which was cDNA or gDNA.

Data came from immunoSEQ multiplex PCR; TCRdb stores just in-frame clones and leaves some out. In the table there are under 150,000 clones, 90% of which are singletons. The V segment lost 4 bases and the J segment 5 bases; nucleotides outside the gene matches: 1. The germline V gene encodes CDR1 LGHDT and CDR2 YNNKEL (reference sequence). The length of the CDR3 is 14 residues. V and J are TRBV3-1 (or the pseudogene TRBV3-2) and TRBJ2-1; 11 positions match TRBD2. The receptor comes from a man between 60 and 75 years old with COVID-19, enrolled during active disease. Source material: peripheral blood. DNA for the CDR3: TGTGCCAGCAGCCTTAGCGGGAGGGACAATGAGCAGTTCTTC. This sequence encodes CASSLSGRDNEQFF.